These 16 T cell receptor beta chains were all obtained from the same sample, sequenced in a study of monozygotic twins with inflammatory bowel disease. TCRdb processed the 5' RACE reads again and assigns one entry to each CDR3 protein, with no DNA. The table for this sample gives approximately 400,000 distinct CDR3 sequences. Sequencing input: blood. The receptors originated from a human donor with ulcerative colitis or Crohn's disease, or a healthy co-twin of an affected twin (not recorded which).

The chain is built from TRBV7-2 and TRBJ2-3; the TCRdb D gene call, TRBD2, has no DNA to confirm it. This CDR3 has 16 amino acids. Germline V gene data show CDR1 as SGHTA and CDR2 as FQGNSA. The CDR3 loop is CASSPTSGSSSDTQYF. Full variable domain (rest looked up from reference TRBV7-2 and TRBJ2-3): GAGVSQSPSNKVTEKGKDVELRCDPISGHTALYWYRQSLGQGLEFLIYFQGNSAPDKSGLPSDRFSAERTGGSVSTLTIQRTQQEDSAVYLCASSPTSGSSSDTQYFGPGTRLTVL.

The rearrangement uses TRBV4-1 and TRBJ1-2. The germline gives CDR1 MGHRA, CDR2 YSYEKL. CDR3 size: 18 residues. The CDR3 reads CASSQVGRKDLGSYGYTF.

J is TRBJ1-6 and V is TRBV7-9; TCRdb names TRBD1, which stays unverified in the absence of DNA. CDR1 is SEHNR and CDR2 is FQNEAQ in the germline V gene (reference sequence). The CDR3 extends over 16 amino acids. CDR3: CASSPAPGQGLFSLHF.

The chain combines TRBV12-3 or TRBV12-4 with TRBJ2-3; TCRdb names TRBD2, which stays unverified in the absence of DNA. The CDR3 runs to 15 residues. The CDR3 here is CASSLNGGGTDTQYF.

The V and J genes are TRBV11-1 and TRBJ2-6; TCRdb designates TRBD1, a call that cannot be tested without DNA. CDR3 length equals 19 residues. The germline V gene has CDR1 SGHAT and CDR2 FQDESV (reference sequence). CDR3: CASSILPGHKSSGANVLTF.

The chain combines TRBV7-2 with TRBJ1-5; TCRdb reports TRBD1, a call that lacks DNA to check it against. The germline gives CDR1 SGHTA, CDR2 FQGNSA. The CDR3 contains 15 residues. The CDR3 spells CASSLGGQGPQPQHF.

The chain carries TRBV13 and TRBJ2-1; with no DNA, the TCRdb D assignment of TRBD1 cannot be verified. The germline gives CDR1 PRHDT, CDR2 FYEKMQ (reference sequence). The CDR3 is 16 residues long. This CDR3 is CASSSWTGRGYNEQFF.

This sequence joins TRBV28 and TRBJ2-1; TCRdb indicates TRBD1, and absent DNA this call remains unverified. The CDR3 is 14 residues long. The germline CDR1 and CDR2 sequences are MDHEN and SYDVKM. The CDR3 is CASSVPGQDNEQFF.

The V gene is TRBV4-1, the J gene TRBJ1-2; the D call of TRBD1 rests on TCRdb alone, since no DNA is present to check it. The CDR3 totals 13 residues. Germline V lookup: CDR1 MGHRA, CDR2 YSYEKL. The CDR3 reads CASSQGGDYGYTF.

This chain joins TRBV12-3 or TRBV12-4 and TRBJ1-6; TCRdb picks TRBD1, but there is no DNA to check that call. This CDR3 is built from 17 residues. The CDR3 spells CASSLTSGQPNNSPLHF.

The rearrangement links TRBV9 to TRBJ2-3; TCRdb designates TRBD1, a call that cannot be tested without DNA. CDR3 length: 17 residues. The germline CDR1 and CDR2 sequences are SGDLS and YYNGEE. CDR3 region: CASSVGPGQAASGTQYF. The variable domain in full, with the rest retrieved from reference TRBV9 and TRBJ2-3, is DSGVTQTPKHLITATGQRVTLRCSPRSGDLSVYWYQQSLDQGLQFLIQYYNGEERAKGNILERFSAQQFPDLHSELNLSSLELGDSALYFCASSVGPGQAASGTQYFGPGTRLTVL.

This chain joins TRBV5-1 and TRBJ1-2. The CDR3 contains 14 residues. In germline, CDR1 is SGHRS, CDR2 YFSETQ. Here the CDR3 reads CASSLGRAGYGYTF.

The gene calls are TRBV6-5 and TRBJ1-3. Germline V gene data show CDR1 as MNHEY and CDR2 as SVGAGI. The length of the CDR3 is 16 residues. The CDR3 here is CASSYGSSFSGNTIYF.

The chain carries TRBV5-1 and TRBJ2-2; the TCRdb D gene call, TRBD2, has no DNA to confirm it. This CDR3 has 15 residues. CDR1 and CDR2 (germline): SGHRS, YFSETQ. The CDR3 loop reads CASGNIAGGTGELFF.

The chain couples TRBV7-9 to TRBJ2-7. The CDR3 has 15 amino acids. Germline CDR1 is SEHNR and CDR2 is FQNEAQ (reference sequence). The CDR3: CASSLGALSPYEQYF.

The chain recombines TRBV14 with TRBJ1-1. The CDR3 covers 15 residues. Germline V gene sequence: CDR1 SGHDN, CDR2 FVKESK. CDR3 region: CASSQDRVVNTEAFF.